Below, 13 T cell receptor beta chains from the same sample are listed, as sequenced in a study of blood T cell repertoires in COVID-19. Sequenced by immunoSEQ multiplex PCR; TCRdb stores in-frame clones only, minus some. Of 120,000 or so clones in the sample, about 77% were seen once. Sequences were obtained from peripheral blood. Receptor source: a human donor in a cohort sampled during active COVID-19.

The chain has TRBV10-3 and TRBJ2-3, with 9 bases that match TRBD2. The CDR3 consists of 15 residues. CDR1 is ENHRY and CDR2 is SYGVKD in the germline V gene. V gave up 6 bases and J gave up 4 bases; unmatched junction bases: 8. The CDR3 reads CAISTSGRVADTQYF. The CDR3 nucleotides read TGTGCCATCAGCACTAGCGGGCGTGTCGCAGATACGCAGTATTTT.

The CDR3 sequence is CASSPWGGTSGTGEQYF. CDR3 DNA sequence: TGTGCCAGCAGCCCCTGGGGGGGGACTAGCGGGACGGGTGAGCAGTACTTC. V is TRBV27 and J is TRBJ2-7, with 13 bases aligning to TRBD2. CDR3 size: 17 residues. The V segment lost 6 bases and the J segment 7 bases; nucleotides outside the gene matches: 15. Germline lookup yields CDR1 MNHEY and CDR2 SMNVEV (reference sequence).

The chain is built from TRBV5-4 and TRBJ2-1, with 10 bases that match TRBD2. Germline V CDR1 and CDR2: SGHNT, YYREEE (reference sequence). The CDR3 has 15 residues. V was pared by 4 bases and J by 6 bases, with 7 bases of the junction left unmatched. CDR3 DNA: TGTGCCAGCAGCACAGGACTAGCGGAGTCCAATGAGCAGTTCTTC. It yields the protein CASSTGLAESNEQFF. Full variable domain (outside the CDR3, taken from reference TRBV5-4 and TRBJ2-1): ETGVTQSPTHLIKTRGQQVTLRCSSQSGHNTVSWYQQALGQGPQFIFQYYREEENGRGNFPPRFSGLQFPNYSSELNVNALELDDSALYLCASSTGLAESNEQFFGPGTRLTVL.

The chain combines TRBV9 with TRBJ2-1; TRBD2 matches 12 bases. V trimming: 2 bases; J trimming: 7 bases; junction bases outside the gene matches: 4. Germline V gene data show CDR1 as SGDLS and CDR2 as YYNGEE. This CDR3 comprises 15 residues. This CDR3 reads CASSVGLAGSNEQFF. The CDR3 bases are TGTGCCAGCAGCGTCGGACTAGCGGGGAGTAATGAGCAGTTCTTC.

The V call is TRBV28, the J call TRBJ2-2; 8 bases match TRBD2. The V gene end was trimmed by 8 bases and the J gene end by 2 bases; junction bases not matched to a gene: 10. In germline, CDR1 is MDHEN, CDR2 SYDVKM. The CDR3 extends over 16 amino acids. The CDR3 reads CASLEREGTNTGELFF. In nucleotides, the CDR3 is TGTGCCAGCTTGGAACGGGAGGGGACAAACACCGGGGAGCTGTTTTTT.

This sequence joins TRBV10-3 and TRBJ2-1; 9 nucleotides line up with TRBD2. This CDR3 spans 15 amino acids. The junction had 2 bases not matched to a gene; V was cut back by 0 bases and J by 5 bases. Looked up from germline, CDR1 is ENHRY and CDR2 is SYGVKD. CDR3 region: CAISESPSGDNEQFF. The CDR3, as DNA: TGTGCCATCAGTGAGTCGCCTAGCGGGGACAATGAGCAGTTCTTC.

V gene TRBV3-1 (or the pseudogene TRBV3-2) combines with J gene TRBJ1-2; no definite D call. Germline lookup yields CDR1 LGHDT and CDR2 YNNKEL (reference sequence). The CDR3 totals 14 residues. The V end was cut by 4 bases, the J end by 4 bases, with 13 bases between. The CDR3 loop is CASSRAGSPYGYTF. The CDR3 nucleotides are TGTGCCAGCAGCCGCGCGGGCAGCCCCTATGGCTACACCTTC.

The V gene is TRBV27, the J gene TRBJ1-5; D is unclear. V shed 5 bases and J shed 0 bases, with 8 bases lying between them. CDR1 is MNHEY and CDR2 is SMNVEV in the germline V gene (reference sequence). The CDR3 consists of 14 residues. The CDR3: CASSAGNSNQPQHF. CDR3 nucleotides: TGTGCCAGCAGTGCAGGAAATAGCAATCAGCCCCAGCATTTT.

The chain has TRBV14 and TRBJ2-1; weak D call: TRBD2 (7 bases). Germline V CDR1 and CDR2: SGHDN, FVKESK. Deletions cut 6 bases from V and 9 bases from J, with 21 bases between. There are 15 residues in the CDR3. The CDR3 nucleotides read TGTGCCAGCAGAAGGGGGGACTACCTTAGGGGTGAGCAGTTCTTC. Translation: CASRRGDYLRGEQFF.

V gene TRBV28 combines with J gene TRBJ2-3; a weak D match, TRBD1 (6 bases). The CDR3 consists of 11 residues. Trimming took 6 bases from V and 9 from J, leaving 10 bases between them. Germline loops: CDR1 MDHEN, CDR2 SYDVKM. As DNA, the CDR3 is TGTGCCAGCAGGGGTCAGGGGACGCAGTATTTT. Translation gives CASRGQGTQYF.

CDR3 loop: CASSLGTSGPSYEQYF. The DNA of the CDR3 is TGTGCCAGCAGCCTCGGGACTAGCGGGCCCTCCTACGAGCAGTACTTC. The rearrangement joins TRBV7-2 to TRBJ2-7; 12 nucleotides match TRBD2. Unmatched junction bases numbered 5, after V lost 5 bases and J lost 0 bases. The CDR3 consists of 16 residues. CDR1 is SGHTA, CDR2 FQGNSA, per germline. The variable domain in full, completed from reference TRBV7-2 and TRBJ2-7, reads GAGVSQSPSNKVTEKGKDVELRCDPISGHTALYWYRQSLGQGLEFLIYFQGNSAPDKSGLPSDRFSAERTGGSVSTLTIQRTQQEDSAVYLCASSLGTSGPSYEQYFGPGTRLTVT.

The J gene is TRBJ1-2, the V gene TRBV7-8; weak D call: TRBD1 (5 bases). The CDR3 has 14 residues. CDR1 and CDR2 from the germline V gene are SGHVS and FQNEAQ. V was cut by 1 base and J by 2 bases, with 8 bases left in between. CDR3 sequence (DNA): TGTGCCAGCAGCTTAGGAGCAGGGAACTATGGCTACACCTTC. Its translation is CASSLGAGNYGYTF.

This clone occurred a few times. The chain couples TRBV7-2 to TRBJ1-1; weak D call: TRBD1 (6 bases). Germline values: CDR1 SGHTA, CDR2 FQGNSA. V lost 5 bases and J lost 6, with 16 bases in between. This CDR3 contains 14 residues. The CDR3 DNA is TGTGCCAGCAGCGCTGTTAGGGGGATGTCTGAAGCTTTCTTT. It encodes CASSAVRGMSEAFF.